These T cell receptor beta chains were read from a single sample in a study of breast tumors, draining lymph nodes, adjacent tissues. TCRdb recomputed calls from the multiplex PCR reads with MiXCR, one row per CDR3 protein. This sample has approximately 280,000 distinct CDR3 sequences, with roughly 31% found just once. The sequenced sample was axillary lymph node tissue. These receptors came from a female donor with breast cancer. Some clones in this sample may be carry-over from other donors' samples. The CDR3 runs from the conserved cysteine through the conserved F or W. The order of the fields is clone size, V gene, J gene, D gene, CDR3 protein, CDR3 DNA. The D gene is left open where the match is weak. Clone size is not always given. Where it is, it says once, few, many or a class for expanded clones.

size: many
V: TRBV6-5
J: TRBJ2-1
D: .
CDR3: CASSYGRLYNEQFF
DNA: TGTGCCAGCAGTTACGGCAGGCTGTACAATGAGCAGTTCTTC

size: few
V: TRBV5-1
J: TRBJ1-1
D: .
CDR3: CASSLEWGMNTEAFF
DNA: TGCGCCAGCAGCTTGGAGTGGGGGATGAACACTGAAGCTTTCTTT

size: .
V: TRBV24-1
J: TRBJ2-1
D: TRBD2
CDR3: CASSPTNRTSGRGDEQFF
DNA: TGTGCCAGCTCACCGACCAACAGAACTAGCGGGAGAGGCGATGAGCAGTTCTTC

size: many
V: TRBV27
J: TRBJ2-3
D: .
CDR3: CASNPGSWSTDTQYF
DNA: TGTGCCAGCAACCCAGGGAGCTGGAGCACAGATACGCAGTATTTT

size: .
V: TRBV2
J: TRBJ2-7
D: .
CDR3: CASSTQGWEQYF
DNA: TGTGCCAGCAGCACTCAGGGCTGGGAGCAGTACTTC

size: many
V: TRBV10-3
J: TRBJ2-5
D: TRBD2
CDR3: CAIRGGNKGEETQYF
DNA: TGTGCCATCAGGGGGGGGAACAAAGGTGAAGAGACCCAGTACTTC

size: .
V: TRBV28
J: TRBJ1-3
D: TRBD1
CDR3: CASSPGRGSSGNTIYF
DNA: TGTGCCAGCTCGCCGGGCAGGGGGTCGTCTGGAAACACCATATATTTT

size: many
V: TRBV24-1
J: TRBJ2-1
D: TRBD2
CDR3: CATSDASGRKYNEQFF
DNA: TGTGCCACCAGTGACGCTAGCGGGAGAAAATACAATGAGCAGTTCTTC

size: many
V: TRBV4-1
J: TRBJ2-3
D: TRBD2
CDR3: CASSQDSTSGIVDTQYF
DNA: TGCGCCAGCAGCCAAGACTCCACTAGCGGGATTGTAGATACGCAGTATTTT

size: many
V: TRBV20-1
J: TRBJ2-7
D: .
CDR3: CSADHPRAYEQYF
DNA: TGCAGTGCAGACCATCCTAGGGCCTACGAGCAGTACTTC